The rows below give T cell receptor beta chains drawn from one sample of a study of cytomegalovirus exposure and HLA in healthy donors. Clones were read by immunoSEQ multiplex PCR, and TCRdb kept only the in-frame ones, dropping some. The table has 150,000 to 170,000 clones, 70% to 80% seen once. The sequenced sample consisted of PBMCs. All receptors derive from a woman between 40 and 50 years old in good health and CMV-seronegative. The CDR3 runs from the conserved cysteine through the conserved F or W. The D gene is left open where the match is weak. The size field is filled for only some rows; it gives once, few, many or a size class.

>TRBD1|TRBJ2-7|TRBV5-1|NA
CASSLWDSSSYEQYF
TGCGCCAGCAGCTTGTGGGACAGTAGCTCCTACGAGCAGTACTTC
>NA|TRBJ1-4|TRBV5-1|NA
CASREDWNEKLFF
TGCGCCAGTAGGGAGGACTGGAATGAAAAACTGTTTTTT
>NA|TRBJ2-5|TRBV7-7|NA
CASSVNSIQETQYF
TGTGCTAGCAGCGTTAACAGCATACAAGAGACCCAGTACTTC
>NA|TRBJ1-5|TRBV5-1|NA
CASSPMGEGGQPQHF
TGCGCCAGCAGCCCGATGGGGGAGGGAGGCCAGCCCCAGCATTTT
>TRBD1|TRBJ1-2|TRBV6-1|NA
CASMKGTGVNYGYTF
TGTGCCAGCATGAAGGGGACAGGAGTTAACTATGGCTACACCTTC
>NA|TRBJ2-4|TRBV4-1|NA
CASSQVGTAALAKNIQYF
TGCGCCAGCAGCCAAGTTGGTACAGCTGCTCTAGCCAAAAACATTCAGTACTTC
>NA|TRBJ1-1|TRBV6-6|NA
CASRSHAVNTEAFF
TGTGCCAGCAGATCGCACGCGGTGAACACTGAAGCTTTCTTT
>TRBD1|TRBJ2-1|TRBV6-1|NA
CASRTGTGTNEQFF
TGTGCCAGCAGAACCGGGACAGGGACCAATGAGCAGTTCTTC
>TRBD1|TRBJ1-1|TRBV18|NA
CASSPRQGKDTEAFF
TGTGCCAGCTCACCACGACAGGGGAAGGATACTGAAGCTTTCTTT
>TRBD1|TRBJ1-2|TRBV4-1|NA
CASSQETGSHYGYTF
TGCGCCAGCAGCCAAGAGACAGGGAGCCACTATGGCTACACCTTC
>NA|TRBJ2-7|TRBV11-2|NA
CASSHYEQYF
TGTGCCAGCAGCCACTACGAGCAGTACTTC
>TRBD1|TRBJ1-6|TRBV5-6|NA
CASRPGQGVPYNSPLHF
TGTGCCAGCAGACCGGGACAGGGGGTCCCCTATAATTCACCCCTCCACTTT
>NA|TRBJ2-7|TRBV7-2|NA
CASSMRTGEQYF
TGTGCCAGCAGCATGAGGACGGGGGAGCAGTACTTC
>NA|TRBJ2-2|TRBV9|NA
CASSLVHGELFF
TGTGCCAGCAGCTTAGTTCACGGGGAGCTGTTTTTT
>TRBD2|TRBJ2-1|TRBV5-1|few
CASSLLAGRNEQFF
TGCGCCAGCAGCTTGTTAGCGGGCAGGAATGAGCAGTTCTTC
>NA|TRBJ1-5|TRBV9|once
CASNARVRNNQPQHF
TGTGCCAGCAACGCCAGGGTGAGGAACAATCAGCCCCAGCATTTT
>NA|TRBJ1-1|TRBV6-5|NA
CASSYSGSLNTEAFF
TGTGCCAGCAGTTACTCGGGCAGCCTGAACACTGAAGCTTTCTTT
>NA|TRBJ1-3|TRBV11-2|NA
CASSFPNQGGNTIYF
TGTGCCAGCAGCTTTCCCAATCAGGGGGGAAACACCATATATTTT
>TRBD1|TRBJ1-5|TRBV19|NA
CASSGTALGGNQPQHF
TGTGCCAGTTCCGGGACAGCCTTGGGAGGCAATCAGCCCCAGCATTTT
>TRBD2|TRBJ2-3|TRBV6-4|few
CASSPTSLAGADTQYF
TGTGCCAGCAGCCCAACCTCACTAGCGGGTGCAGATACGCAGTATTTT
>TRBD1|TRBJ1-3|TRBV2|NA
CASSGERDRDRRNTIYF
TGTGCCAGCAGTGGGGAAAGGGACAGGGACCGAAGAAACACCATATATTTT
>TRBD1|TRBJ1-1|TRBV18|NA
CASSADRDERAFF
TGTGCCAGCTCCGCCGACAGGGACGAGAGGGCTTTCTTT
>NA|TRBJ2-1|TRBV27|NA
CASSPPPRNEQFF
TGTGCCAGCAGTCCCCCCCCGAGGAATGAGCAGTTCTTC
>TRBD1|TRBJ1-3|TRBV5-1|NA
CASSWAPSRQGGNTIYF
TGCGCCAGCAGCTGGGCCCCATCCCGACAGGGAGGAAACACCATATATTTT
>TRBD2|TRBJ2-1|TRBV2|NA
CASRGTSGGANEQFF
TGTGCCAGCAGAGGGACTAGCGGGGGGGCTAATGAGCAGTTCTTC
>NA|TRBJ2-5|TRBV6-1|NA
CASSGGLSAETQYF
TGTGCCAGCAGTGGGGGACTTTCCGCGGAGACCCAGTACTTC
>TRBD2|TRBJ2-5|TRBV9|NA
CASSGGWGGETQYF
TGTGCCAGCAGCGGGGGCTGGGGGGGAGAGACCCAGTACTTC
>NA|TRBJ1-2|TRBV5-1|NA
CASSPADNGYTF
TGCGCCAGCAGCCCAGCCGACAATGGCTACACCTTC
>TRBD2|TRBJ2-2|TRBV5-4|NA
CASSPWTSGRGELFF
TGTGCCAGCAGCCCATGGACTAGCGGGAGGGGGGAGCTGTTTTTT
>NA|TRBJ1-1|TRBV13|NA
CASSFSLTGNTEAFF
TGTGCCAGCAGCTTTAGCCTAACAGGGAACACTGAAGCTTTCTTT
>TRBD1|TRBJ2-5|TRBV28|NA
CASSFHLARTGGETQYF
TGTGCCAGCAGTTTCCATCTTGCTCGGACAGGGGGAGAGACCCAGTACTTC
>TRBD1|TRBJ1-2|TRBV18|NA
CASSPRTGSDSGGYTF
TGTGCCAGCTCACCCCGGACAGGTTCCGATTCCGGTGGCTACACCTTC
>NA|TRBJ2-7|TRBV2|NA
CASRNQGQSYEQYF
TGTGCCAGCAGGAACCAGGGGCAGTCCTACGAGCAGTACTTC